The 6 T cell receptor beta chains below come from one sample, sequenced in a study of T cells in Graves' hyperthyroidism and ophthalmopathy (dated by TCRdb to between 2018 and 2021). Library prep was done by multiplex PCR. TCRdb records Illumina HiSeq 2000 as the sequencer. The TCR beta CDR3 regions were amplified from the RNA transcripts. For the first round of RT-PCR on the TCR CDR3, the HTBI primer set was used together with the Qiagen OneStep RT-PCR kit. Clones were called with MiXCR by TCRdb after fastp trimmed the public reads at Q25, and only in-frame beta chains were retained. One record per CDR3 amino acid sequence lists the most common genes and DNA. This sample comprises about 400,000 distinct CDR3 sequences, around 15% of them detected only once. About 19% of the sample rests with the top ten. The sequenced material came from blood. These receptors were collected from a woman in her 30s with Graves' ophthalmopathy.

This clonotype was counted many times. The chain recombines TRBV3-1 with TRBJ2-3; D is ambiguous. The CDR3 has 11 amino acids. Looked up from germline, CDR1 is LGHDT and CDR2 is YNNKEL (reference sequence). The V and J ends lost 7 bases and 5 bases respectively, with 7 bases between them. CDR3 residues: CASTSRDTQYF. The CDR3 DNA sequence: TGTGCCAGCACCTCTAGAGATACGCAGTATTTT.

The rearrangement links TRBV10-3 to TRBJ2-3, with 9 positions matching TRBD2. Germline values: CDR1 ENHRY, CDR2 SYGVKD. This CDR3 spans 15 amino acids. Trimming cost V 7 bases and J 4 bases; bases outside gene matches: 9. CDR3 in amino acids: CAIKAGGQWADTQYF. The CDR3 DNA reads TGTGCCATCAAGGCGGGGGGGCAATGGGCAGATACGCAGTATTTT.

In this sample, this clonotype turned up once. The rearrangement uses TRBV20-1 and TRBJ1-5, with 7 bases that match TRBD1. This CDR3 contains 14 residues. Germline loops: CDR1 DFQATT, CDR2 SNEGSKA (reference sequence). V dropped 3 bases and J dropped 3; count of bases not matched to a gene: 5. CDR3 DNA sequence: TGCAGTGCTAGTTTTCAGGGGGTCAATCAGCCCCAGCATTTT. Protein sequence: CSASFQGVNQPQHF.

A word on this clonotype: A single base separates this from a much larger clone, so it may be a read error. This sequence joins TRBV25-1 and TRBJ2-1; 8 bases align to TRBD2. The CDR3 extends over 15 amino acids. Trimming removed 4 bases from V and 9 bases from J; junction bases left unmatched: 11. The germline V gene has CDR1 MGHDK and CDR2 SYGVNS. This CDR3 is CASSGRTSRPGEQFF. The CDR3 DNA reads as TGTGCCAGCAGTGGACGGACTAGCCGCCCCGGTGAGCAGTTCTTC.

This clonotype was picked up many times. The chain links TRBV3-1 to TRBJ1-6, with unresolved D. CDR1 LGHDT and CDR2 YNNKEL come from the germline V gene (reference sequence). Trimming removed 9 bases at V and 14 bases at J, with 11 bases between. CDR3 length equals 10 residues. As DNA, the CDR3 is TGTGCCAGTGGGGTAGGGTCCCTCCACTTT. Amino acid sequence: CASGVGSLHF.

This clonotype showed up just a few times. V and J are TRBV6-6 and TRBJ1-1; D call uncertain. Trimming cost V 2 bases and J 7 bases, with 11 bases left between them. CDR3 length equals 13 residues. Germline V CDR1 and CDR2: MNHNY, SVGAGI (reference sequence). The DNA for the CDR3 is TGTGCCAGCAGTTACGACAATGGGCTTGAAGCTTTCTTT. Encoded protein: CASSYDNGLEAFF.